These 12 T cell receptor beta chains share one sample of origin, sequenced in a study of PD-1 blockade in classical Hodgkin lymphoma. Sequenced by immunoSEQ multiplex PCR; TCRdb stores in-frame clones only, minus some. Seen here are about 22,000 clones, roughly 76% observed once, and the top ten hold 1% to 1.5%. Described time point: cycle 4 day 1 (C4D1), after five to seven weeks of nivolumab. Relapses following autologous stem cell transplantation were seen in all patients, with brentuximab vedotin exposure varying. Investigators isolated CD4+ T cells from thawed PBMCs through magnetic negative selection. Sequences were derived from CD4+ T cells from blood, sampled before the fourth cycle of nivolumab. Receptors originate from a human donor with classical Hodgkin lymphoma.

The chain couples TRBV5-4 to TRBJ2-5, with unresolved D. CDR3 length: 13 residues. Per the germline V gene, CDR1 is SGHNT and CDR2 is YYREEE (reference sequence). Trimming pared 4 bases from V and 3 bases from J, leaving 10 bases between. The CDR3 spells CASSPRPEETQYF. The CDR3, as DNA: TGTGCCAGCAGCCCCCGTCCCGAAGAGACCCAGTACTTC. Based on the CDR3 plus reference TRBV5-4 and TRBJ2-5, the full variable domain is ETGVTQSPTHLIKTRGQQVTLRCSSQSGHNTVSWYQQALGQGPQFIFQYYREEENGRGNFPPRFSGLQFPNYSSELNVNALELDDSALYLCASSPRPEETQYFGPGTRLLVL.

The CDR3 DNA sequence: TGTGCCAGCAGCCAAGACACAAATAATTCACCCCTCCACTTT. It is translated as CASSQDTNNSPLHF. The rearrangement joins TRBV4-2 to TRBJ1-6; D is unresolved. The V gene's germline CDR1 is LGHNA and CDR2 YNFKEQ. The CDR3 contains 14 residues. Trimming cost V 0 bases and J 5 bases, with 5 bases left between them.

V usage is TRBV19 and J usage is TRBJ2-3; D might be TRBD2 (5 bases). V dropped 5 bases and J dropped 3 bases, with 18 bases sitting between them. This CDR3 is 16 amino acids long. Germline lookup yields CDR1 LNHDA and CDR2 SQIVND (reference sequence). CDR3 amino acids: CASSAVTSFATDTQYF. The CDR3 DNA reads TGTGCCAGTAGTGCAGTTACTAGTTTTGCGACAGATACGCAGTATTTT. The whole variable domain, filled in from reference TRBV19 and TRBJ2-3, reads DGGITQSPKYLFRKEGQNVTLSCEQNLNHDAMYWYRQDPGQGLRLIYYSQIVNDFQKGDIAEGYSVSREKKESFPLTVTSAQKNPTAFYLCASSAVTSFATDTQYFGPGTRLTVL.

The CDR3 protein is CASSGPNYGYTF. The DNA of the CDR3 is TGTGCCAGTTCCGGACCTAACTATGGCTACACCTTC. The chain couples TRBV19 to TRBJ1-2; D call uncertain. The CDR3 is made up of 12 amino acids. From germline, CDR1 is LNHDA and CDR2 SQIVND (reference sequence). Trimming removed 8 bases from V and 0 bases from J, with 7 bases in between.

V gene TRBV6-4 combines with J gene TRBJ2-3; 10 positions agree with TRBD1. V shed 2 bases and J 3 bases; nucleotides not matched to a gene: 5. The CDR3 spans 16 residues. Per germline, CDR1 MRHNA and CDR2 SNTAGT. CDR3 bases: TGTGCCAGCAGTGACCGGACAGGGGGTGGTACAGATACGCAGTATTTT. This encodes CASSDRTGGGTDTQYF.

CDR3 sequence reads: CASSPPGLDEQFF. For the CDR3, the DNA is TGTGCCAGCAGCCCCCCAGGTCTCGATGAGCAGTTCTTC. The chain joins TRBV5-6 to TRBJ2-1; D is undetermined. The germline CDR1 and CDR2 sequences are SGHDT and YYEEEE. Trimming took off 4 bases at V and 8 bases at J, with 13 bases between the two ends. The CDR3 runs to 13 residues.

The CDR3 loop is CASSSLGQGDHTF. In DNA, the CDR3 is TGTGCCAGCAGCTCCTTGGGACAGGGGGACCACACCTTC. The chain combines TRBV13 with TRBJ1-2; 11 bases are a match to TRBD1. This CDR3 is built from 13 residues. The germline gives CDR1 PRHDT, CDR2 FYEKMQ (reference sequence). The ends lost 4 bases at V and 12 bases at J; junction bases unmatched: 7.

The chain employs TRBV28 and TRBJ2-7; a weak D match, TRBD1 (6 bases). Germline values: CDR1 MDHEN, CDR2 SYDVKM. This CDR3 spans 14 amino acids. V lost 5 bases and J lost 6, with 17 bases in between. The CDR3 sequence: CASSPLWGPREQYF. The CDR3 bases are TGTGCCAGCAGTCCCCTGTGGGGGCCCCGCGAGCAGTACTTC.

The chain's CDR3 is CASSLLGNYGYTF. The CDR3 nucleotides read TGTGCCAGCAGTTTATTGGGGAACTATGGCTACACCTTC. This sequence joins TRBV6-5 and TRBJ1-2, with D hard to call. This CDR3 spans 13 amino acids. V was cut by 4 bases and J by 2 bases, with 8 bases left in between. Per germline, CDR1 MNHEY and CDR2 SVGAGI.

CDR3 nucleotide sequence: TGTGCCAGCTCAGGACGGGGACTCGGGGCCAACGTCCTGACTTTC. This codes for CASSGRGLGANVLTF. The chain uses TRBV19 and TRBJ2-6; D might be TRBD2 (6 bases). Trimming took off 9 bases at V and 4 bases at J, with 16 bases between the two ends. CDR1 is LNHDA, CDR2 SQIVND, per germline (reference sequence). The CDR3 spans 15 residues.

This clone was seen only once. This chain connects TRBV5-6 to TRBJ2-7; 7 bases are shared with TRBD2. The CDR3 is made up of 14 amino acids. The trim removed 4 bases at V and 6 bases at J, leaving 10 bases unmatched. CDR1 and CDR2 from the germline V gene are SGHDT and YYEEEE. The CDR3 DNA reads TGTGCCAGCAGCCCGGGAAGCGGGGATCGCGAGCAGTACTTC. Its protein is CASSPGSGDREQYF.

This chain connects TRBV19 to TRBJ1-2, with a tentative D call TRBD1 (6 bases). Germline CDR1 LNHDA, CDR2 SQIVND (reference sequence). Trimming took off 3 bases at V and 7 bases at J, with 18 bases between the two ends. The CDR3 spans 15 residues. Here the CDR3 reads CASSIYTTGHSGYTF. In DNA, the CDR3 is TGTGCCAGTAGTATTTATACAACGGGACACTCTGGCTACACCTTC.